This T cell receptor (beta chain) was profiled in a study of Ad26.COV2.S vaccination and SARS-CoV-2 variants. As for the study in general: Within the COV1001 Ad26.COV2.S trial arm, the donor was enrolled.

Study observations and caveats: Total T cell responses were possibly underestimated by TCR breadth and depth analyses.

Germline assignment: CDR1 SGHDT and CDR2 YYEEEE. CDR3 length: 16 residues. Concerning this clone: Its antigen is currently unknown. One end of the junction fails to match germline, which may point to a read error.

Treatment: roughly 19 received Ad26.COV2.S at low or high dose, single or two shots; roughly five received placebo; per-sample allocation not given. Sampling occurred on day 63 after the first vaccine or placebo injection. Donation was by an adult aged 18-55 years who was in Boston. TCRdb's copy holds only in-frame clones and misses some; the assay was immunoSEQ multiplex PCR. The sample has hundreds of thousands of clones, 89% seen once. This clonotype was obtained from a person aged 18-65 years who received the Ad26.COV2.S COVID-19 vaccine or a placebo. Here the sequenced sample was peripheral blood, taken in a trial of Ad26.COV2.S vaccine versus placebo. V is TRBV5-6 and J is TRBJ2-2, with 12 bases lining up with TRBD2. Written as DNA, the CDR3 is TGTGCCAGCAGCTTTTGGACTAGCGGGAACGCCGGGGAGCTGTTTTTT. Translation: CASSFWTSGNAGELFF. The full variable domain, with the rest looked up from reference TRBV5-6 and TRBJ2-2, is DAGVTQSPTHLIKTRGQQVTLRCSPKSGHDTVSWYQQALGQGPQFIFQYYEEEERQRGNFPDRFSGHQFPNYSSELNVNALLLGDSALYLCASSFWTSGNAGELFFGEGSRLTVL.